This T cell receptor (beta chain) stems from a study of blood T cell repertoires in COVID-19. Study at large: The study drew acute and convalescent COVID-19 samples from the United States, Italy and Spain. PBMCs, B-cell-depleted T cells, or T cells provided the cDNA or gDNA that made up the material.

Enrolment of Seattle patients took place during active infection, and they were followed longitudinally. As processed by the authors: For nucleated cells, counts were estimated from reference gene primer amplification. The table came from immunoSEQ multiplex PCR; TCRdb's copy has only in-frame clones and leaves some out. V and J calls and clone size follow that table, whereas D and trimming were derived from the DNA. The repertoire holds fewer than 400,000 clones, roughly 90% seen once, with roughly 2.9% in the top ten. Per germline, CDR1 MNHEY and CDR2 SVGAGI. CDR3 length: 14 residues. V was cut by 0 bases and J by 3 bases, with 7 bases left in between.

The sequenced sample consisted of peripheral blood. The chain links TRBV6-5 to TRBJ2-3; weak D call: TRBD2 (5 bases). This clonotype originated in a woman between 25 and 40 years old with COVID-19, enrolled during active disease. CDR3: CASSYSGRTDTQYF. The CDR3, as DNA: TGTGCCAGCAGTTACTCGGGGAGAACAGATACGCAGTATTTT.